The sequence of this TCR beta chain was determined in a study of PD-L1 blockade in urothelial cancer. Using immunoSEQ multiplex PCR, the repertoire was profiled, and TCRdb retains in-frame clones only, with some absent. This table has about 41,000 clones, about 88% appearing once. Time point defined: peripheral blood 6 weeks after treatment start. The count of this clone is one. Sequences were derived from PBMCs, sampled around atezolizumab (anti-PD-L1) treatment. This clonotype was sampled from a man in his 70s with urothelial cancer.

The CDR3 DNA follows: TGTGCCAGCAGTGGGGCCTCATCCTATGGCTACACCTTC. As protein: CASSGASSYGYTF. The chain employs TRBV2 and TRBJ1-2; the D is unclear. V gave up 4 bases and J gave up 4 bases, with 10 bases separating them. This CDR3 is 13 amino acids long. Germline V gene data show CDR1 as SNHLY and CDR2 as FYNNEI.